This TCR beta chain stems from a study of cytomegalovirus exposure and HLA in healthy donors. About the research overall: A subsequent analysis reported that the 120 or so validation repertoires were produced on the same platform that had also been used for the roughly 670 first-cohort repertoires.

Overall study results and limits: Rare TCR sequences dominated, though some public TCRs recurred in many donors. According to a subsequent analysis, TCR clusters from the first cohort were inclined to appear together in the 120 or so validation repertoires. Cytomegalovirus association was assigned to approximately 160 TCR beta chains.

On this clone: Its antigen remains unidentified.

Libraries were prepared by immunoSEQ multiplex PCR; TCRdb keeps only in-frame clonotypes and omits some of them. In the table there are some 170,000 clones, approximately 96% of which are singletons. Input material: PBMCs. The receptor's source is a woman aged 18-30 years in good health and CMV-seronegative.

CDR3 in DNA: TGTGCCAGTACCTGGAGGTCCGAGGGCAATCAGCCCCAGCATTTT. Its protein product is CASTWRSEGNQPQHF. The chain combines TRBV19 with TRBJ1-5, with D unresolved. Trimming removed 7 bases at V and 2 bases at J, with 15 bases between. This CDR3 is 15 amino acids long. The germline V gene encodes CDR1 LNHDA and CDR2 SQIVND (reference sequence).